The 28 T cell receptor beta chains in this list originate from one sample, sequenced in a study of PD-L1 blockade in urothelial cancer. As for time point: pretreatment peripheral blood. Sequencing was performed with immunoSEQ multiplex PCR; in TCRdb, only in-frame clones are kept and a portion is missing. The data hold 50,000 to 75,000 clones, with 75% to 85% observed a single time. Sample: PBMCs, taken around atezolizumab (anti-PD-L1) treatment. Receptor source: a man aged 65 to 79 with urothelial cancer.

The chain has TRBV5-1 and TRBJ2-1; TRBD1 matches at 7 bases. Losses at the gene ends were 1 base for V and 4 bases for J; bases not matched to a gene: 5. The CDR3 contains 15 residues. Germline loops: CDR1 SGHRS, CDR2 YFSETQ. The CDR3 DNA reads TGCGCCAGCAGCTTGACAGGACAGGAGTACAATGAGCAGTTCTTC. Its translation is CASSLTGQEYNEQFF.

The J gene is TRBJ1-2, the V gene TRBV18, with 8 positions matching TRBD1. The J segment lost 1 base and the V segment lost 3 bases, leaving 13 bases of the junction unmatched. The germline V gene encodes CDR1 KGHSH and CDR2 LQKENI. This CDR3 is 18 amino acids long. Written as DNA, the CDR3 is TGTGCCAGCTCACCCCGTAGCCATGGGACAGGAGTTAACTATGGCTACACCTTC. Its translation: CASSPRSHGTGVNYGYTF.

This clone occurred a few times. This chain joins TRBV7-9 and TRBJ2-5, with TRBD2 matching over 10 bases. The CDR3 totals 15 residues. V gave up 3 bases and J gave up 0 bases; unmatched junction bases: 1. Germline values: CDR1 SEHNR, CDR2 FQNEAQ (reference sequence). DNA for the CDR3: TGTGCCAGCAGCTTTAGCGGGGGGTACCAAGAGACCCAGTACTTC. Encoded protein: CASSFSGGYQETQYF.

The CDR3 sequence is CASSQDGTSGIDTQYF. In nucleotides, the CDR3 is TGCGCCAGCAGCCAAGACGGGACTAGCGGGATAGATACGCAGTATTTT. The chain carries TRBV4-3 and TRBJ2-3; 13 nucleotides line up with TRBD2. The CDR3 totals 16 residues. J gave up 5 bases and V 0 bases, and 2 bases lay outside the gene matches. CDR1 and CDR2 (germline): LGHNA, YSLEER.

The chain carries TRBV5-1 and TRBJ2-3; D possibly corresponds to TRBD2 (6 bases). Per the germline V gene, CDR1 is SGHRS and CDR2 is YFSETQ. Trimming removed 5 bases at V and 6 bases at J, with 16 bases between. CDR3 size: 14 residues. As DNA, the CDR3 is TGCGCCAGCAGTTTAGCGGTGGAGAAGGATACGCAGTATTTT. Translated: CASSLAVEKDTQYF.

The chain combines TRBV12-5 with TRBJ2-1; D perhaps matches TRBD2 (6 bases). Germline values: CDR1 LGHNT, CDR2 FRNRAP. The CDR3 is 19 residues long. V was pared by 1 base and J by 1 base, with 20 bases between. CDR3 coding DNA: TGTGCTAGTGGTTTGGATTATGGGACTGGGGGGTTTTCCTACAATGAGCAGTTCTTC. It translates to CASGLDYGTGGFSYNEQFF.

J is TRBJ1-4 and V is TRBV5-1; 10 bases match TRBD1. The J segment lost 7 bases and the V segment lost 2 bases, leaving 2 bases of the junction unmatched. Germline CDR1 and CDR2: SGHRS and YFSETQ. This CDR3 has 14 amino acids. The CDR3 DNA follows: TGCGCCAGCAGCTTTAGGACAGGGGGTGAAAAACTGTTTTTT. This sequence encodes CASSFRTGGEKLFF.

The genes are TRBV7-8 and TRBJ2-7, with 9 bases identical to TRBD2. Germline trimming cut 7 bases from V and 4 bases from J; bases unmatched to any gene: 5. The germline V gene has CDR1 SGHVS and CDR2 FQNEAQ. This CDR3 region has 13 residues. DNA for the CDR3: TGTGCCAGCACTCTTAGCGGGAGTTACGAGCAGTACTTC. This codes for CASTLSGSYEQYF.

The chain couples TRBV7-6 to TRBJ1-1; 8 bases agree with TRBD1. The CDR3 loop spans 13 amino acids. Germline V CDR1 and CDR2: SGHVS, FNYEAQ. V dropped 1 base and J dropped 5; count of bases not matched to a gene: 0. The CDR3 spells CASSLGTGTEAFF. CDR3 DNA sequence: TGTGCCAGCAGCTTAGGGACAGGGACTGAAGCTTTCTTT.

The V call is TRBV6-5, the J call TRBJ1-1, with 8 bases matching TRBD1. The CDR3 consists of 14 residues. V was clipped by 2 bases and J by 4 bases; unmatched bases: 3. The germline CDR1 and CDR2 sequences are MNHEY and SVGAGI. The CDR3 spells CASSYNRGTTEAFF. CDR3 in DNA: TGTGCCAGCAGTTACAACAGGGGGACCACTGAAGCTTTCTTT.

The genes are TRBV7-2 and TRBJ2-7, with 9 positions matching TRBD1. The CDR3 is made up of 15 amino acids. Germline values: CDR1 SGHTA, CDR2 FQGNSA. Losses at the gene ends were 1 base for V and 4 bases for J; bases not matched to a gene: 5. The CDR3 DNA reads TGTGCCAGCAGCTTAGGGACAGGGGTCTTTTACGAGCAGTACTTC. As protein: CASSLGTGVFYEQYF. The full variable domain, with the rest looked up from reference TRBV7-2 and TRBJ2-7, is GAGVSQSPSNKVTEKGKDVELRCDPISGHTALYWYRQSLGQGLEFLIYFQGNSAPDKSGLPSDRFSAERTGGSVSTLTIQRTQQEDSAVYLCASSLGTGVFYEQYFGPGTRLTVT.

This sequence joins TRBV29-1 and TRBJ2-7, with D hard to call. The CDR3 has 13 residues. Germline V lookup: CDR1 SQVTM, CDR2 ANQGSEA. Trimming removed 4 bases from V and 1 base from J, with 11 bases in between. This chain's CDR3 is CSVGVQHSYEQYF. The CDR3 DNA follows: TGCAGCGTTGGGGTACAGCATTCCTACGAGCAGTACTTC.

This chain uses TRBV14 with TRBJ2-3, with 10 bases aligning to TRBD2. Germline V gene lookup returns CDR1 SGHDN and CDR2 FVKESK. The V and J ends lost 5 bases and 1 base, in that order; junction bases with no gene match: 9. This CDR3 is 17 amino acids long. The CDR3 nucleotides are TGTGCCAGCAGCGGACTAGCGGTTACAACCGGCACAGATACGCAGTATTTT. It encodes CASSGLAVTTGTDTQYF.

The count of this clone is one. V is TRBV11-1 and J is TRBJ2-7, with 9 bases matching TRBD1. The V and J ends lost 5 bases and 5 bases, in that order; junction bases with no gene match: 10. The germline gives CDR1 SGHAT, CDR2 FQDESV (reference sequence). This CDR3 region has 15 residues. The CDR3 region is CASSRNTGGIDEQYF. As DNA, the CDR3 is TGTGCCAGCAGCCGGAATACAGGGGGCATCGACGAGCAGTACTTC.

The rearrangement links TRBV5-1 to TRBJ2-1; the match to TRBD2 covers 8 bases. CDR3 length: 14 residues. Losses at the gene ends were 1 base for V and 8 bases for J; bases not matched to a gene: 5. In germline, CDR1 is SGHRS, CDR2 YFSETQ. The CDR3 region has the DNA TGCGCCAGCAGCTTGCAAGCGGGAGACGATGAGCAGTTCTTC. Its translation: CASSLQAGDDEQFF.

This chain links TRBV10-3 with TRBJ2-1; maybe TRBD2 (6 bases). V lost 11 bases and J 3 bases, leaving 11 bases between the germline ends. CDR3 length: 12 residues. Per the germline V gene, CDR1 is ENHRY and CDR2 is SYGVKD. CDR3 nucleotides: TGTGCCGCCCGGGGGTTCTACAATGAGCAGTTCTTC. Amino acid sequence: CAARGFYNEQFF.

V usage is TRBV11-3 and J usage is TRBJ1-1; TRBD1 matches 7 bases. Losses at the gene ends were 1 base for V and 3 bases for J; bases not matched to a gene: 5. The CDR3 covers 15 residues. Looked up from germline, CDR1 is SGHNT and CDR2 is YENEEA. In nucleotides, the CDR3 is TGTGCCAGCAGCTTAGGTTGGCAGGGGGACACTGAAGCTTTCTTT. It codes for CASSLGWQGDTEAFF.

This clone was seen only a few times. The genes are TRBV2 and TRBJ2-7, with 7 bases aligning to TRBD2. The V and J ends lost 8 bases and 2 bases, in that order; junction bases with no gene match: 3. Germline V CDR1 and CDR2: SNHLY, FYNNEI. CDR3 length: 12 residues. CDR3 nucleotides: TGTGCCAGCGGGAGGGACCCCTACGAGCAGTACTTC. It encodes CASGRDPYEQYF.

This clone showed up just once. The chain is built from TRBV5-6 and TRBJ1-1; the match to TRBD1 covers 7 bases. Trimming removed 6 bases from V and 6 bases from J; junction bases left unmatched: 20. Per germline, CDR1 SGHDT and CDR2 YYEEEE. This CDR3 region has 17 residues. CDR3 amino acids: CASTSTYRGSKKAEAFF. CDR3 coding DNA: TGTGCCAGCACCTCTACGTACAGGGGCTCTAAGAAGGCTGAAGCTTTCTTT. The full variable domain, completed using reference TRBV5-6 and TRBJ1-1, is DAGVTQSPTHLIKTRGQQVTLRCSPKSGHDTVSWYQQALGQGPQFIFQYYEEEERQRGNFPDRFSGHQFPNYSSELNVNALLLGDSALYLCASTSTYRGSKKAEAFFGQGTRLTVV.

This clone has only a few counts. The chain carries TRBV6-4 and TRBJ2-7, with D perhaps matching TRBD1 (6 bases). The germline V gene encodes CDR1 MRHNA and CDR2 SNTAGT. Between the trimmed V and J ends, which lost 6 bases and 6 bases, there was a span of 12 bases. The CDR3 spans 12 residues. CDR3 residues: CASRALGGEQYF. DNA of the CDR3: TGTGCCAGCAGGGCCTTAGGGGGCGAGCAGTACTTC.

The V and J genes are TRBV19 and TRBJ1-4; D is possibly TRBD1 (6 bases). This CDR3 is 14 amino acids long. Germline V lookup: CDR1 LNHDA, CDR2 SQIVND (reference sequence). The germline V and J ends were trimmed by 5 bases and 8 bases, with 15 bases remaining between them. This CDR3 reads CASSRTAATEKLFF. The CDR3, as DNA: TGTGCCAGTAGTCGGACAGCGGCGACCGAAAAACTGTTTTTT.

This chain joins TRBV19 and TRBJ1-5; D possibly corresponds to TRBD1 (6 bases). Germline assignment: CDR1 LNHDA and CDR2 SQIVND (reference sequence). CDR3 length equals 17 residues. The V and J ends lost 2 bases and 4 bases respectively, with 18 bases between them. The CDR3 spells CASSITATSRGNQPQHF. The CDR3, as DNA: TGTGCCAGTAGTATAACGGCGACATCGAGGGGGAATCAGCCCCAGCATTTT.

The rearrangement uses TRBV4-3 and TRBJ2-1; 8 nucleotides match TRBD2. The CDR3 length is 18 residues. Germline-derived CDR1 and CDR2 are LGHNA and YSLEER. J gave up 0 bases and V 0 bases, and 7 bases lay outside the gene matches. Here the CDR3 reads CASSQDGERESSYNEQFF. The DNA for the CDR3 is TGCGCCAGCAGCCAAGATGGGGAGCGGGAGAGCTCCTACAATGAGCAGTTCTTC.

The chain links TRBV10-2 to TRBJ2-1, with 7 bases aligning to TRBD1. Germline assignment: CDR1 WSHSY and CDR2 SAAADI. The CDR3 totals 12 residues. The V gene end was trimmed by 7 bases and the J gene end by 7 bases; junction bases not matched to a gene: 4. The CDR3, as DNA: TGCGCCAGCACAACACAGGGGAATGAGCAGTTCTTC. It encodes CASTTQGNEQFF.

The genes are TRBV9 and TRBJ2-5, with D perhaps TRBD1 (6 bases). The CDR3 spans 14 residues. CDR1 and CDR2 (germline): SGDLS, YYNGEE. Trimming removed 0 bases from V and 0 bases from J, with 6 bases in between. The CDR3 here is CASSVGDNQETQYF. The DNA of the CDR3 is TGTGCCAGCAGCGTAGGGGACAACCAAGAGACCCAGTACTTC.

V and J are TRBV9 and TRBJ1-5; perhaps TRBD1 as D (5 bases). The CDR3 covers 14 residues. CDR1 SGDLS and CDR2 YYNGEE come from the germline V gene. The ends were cut back, 4 bases at V and 4 bases at J, with 12 bases in the middle. The CDR3 reads CASSRTGTNQPQHF. DNA for the CDR3: TGTGCCAGCAGCCGTACAGGTACTAATCAGCCCCAGCATTTT.

This chain links TRBV19 with TRBJ1-1, with D possibly being TRBD1 (6 bases). Germline lookup yields CDR1 LNHDA and CDR2 SQIVND (reference sequence). The CDR3 runs to 15 residues. Trimming pared 6 bases from V and 1 base from J, leaving 15 bases between. CDR3 protein: CASRRRPGQNTEAFF. The DNA for the CDR3 is TGTGCCAGTAGGAGAAGACCGGGACAGAACACTGAAGCTTTCTTT.

V usage is TRBV27 and J usage is TRBJ2-3; 11 nucleotides align to TRBD2. Losses at the gene ends were 3 bases for V and 4 bases for J; bases not matched to a gene: 3. CDR3 size: 15 residues. From germline, CDR1 is MNHEY and CDR2 SMNVEV (reference sequence). The CDR3 DNA reads as TGTGCCAGCAGTTTTGGGACTAGCGGATCAGATACGCAGTATTTT. This sequence encodes CASSFGTSGSDTQYF.